The 2 T cell receptor beta chains presented below share a single source sample, sequenced in a study of blood T cell repertoires in COVID-19. Profiling relied on immunoSEQ multiplex PCR, and the TCRdb table lists in-frame clones only, not all of them. The sample contains 110,000 to 150,000 clones, roughly 75% of which appear only once. Sequences were obtained from PBMCs or T cells enriched from blood (not recorded which). These receptors originate from a woman aged 50 to 60 who had recovered from COVID-19.

The chain uses TRBV4-1 and TRBJ1-5; no reliable D call. V shed 0 bases and J shed 0 bases, with 6 bases lying between them. There are 15 residues in the CDR3. Looked up from germline, CDR1 is MGHRA and CDR2 is YSYEKL. This chain's CDR3 is CASSQDTFSNQPQHF. In DNA, the CDR3 is TGCGCCAGCAGCCAAGACACATTTAGCAATCAGCCCCAGCATTTT.

This chain joins TRBV28 and TRBJ2-7; the match to TRBD1 covers 9 bases. V shed 3 bases, J shed 2 bases, and the junction held 8 bases outside the gene matches. The CDR3 is 16 residues long. Germline V lookup: CDR1 MDHEN, CDR2 SYDVKM. In DNA, the CDR3 is TGTGCCAGCAGTTTGGGGACAGGGATCGTAACCTACGAGCAGTACTTC. Translating it yields CASSLGTGIVTYEQYF.